This entry features one TCR beta chain sequence. The data originate from a study of blood T cell repertoires in COVID-19. The CDR3 spans 15 residues. The germline V gene encodes CDR1 SGHNT and CDR2 YYREEE (reference sequence). J lost 2 bases, V lost 5 bases, and 7 bases had no gene match. Per the study methods: How many nucleated cells were present was estimated from reference gene primer amplification. Some clones are missing from TCRdb's copy, which holds only in-frame ones; the method was immunoSEQ multiplex PCR. That table furnishes V, J and clone size, whereas the DNA furnished D and trimming. The sample includes 250,000 to 300,000 clones, under 90% of them seen just once.

V and J are TRBV5-4 and TRBJ1-3, with 7 bases aligning to TRBD1. The sequence derives from a man aged 25-45 years with acute COVID-19. Sequencing was carried out using PBMCs or T cells enriched from blood (not recorded which). CDR3 protein: CASRPDRAAGNTIYF. The DNA of the CDR3 is TGTGCCAGCAGGCCCGACAGGGCGGCTGGAAACACCATATATTTT.